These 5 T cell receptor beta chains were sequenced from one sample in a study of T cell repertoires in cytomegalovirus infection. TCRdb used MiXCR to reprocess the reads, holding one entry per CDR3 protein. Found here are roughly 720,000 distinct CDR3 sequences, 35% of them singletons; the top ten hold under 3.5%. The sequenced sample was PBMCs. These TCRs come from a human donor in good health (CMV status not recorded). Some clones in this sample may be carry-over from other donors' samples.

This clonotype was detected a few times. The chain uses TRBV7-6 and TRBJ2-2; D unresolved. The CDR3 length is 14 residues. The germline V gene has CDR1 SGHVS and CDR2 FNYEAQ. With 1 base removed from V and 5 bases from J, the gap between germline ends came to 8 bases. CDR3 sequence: CASSLVILTGELFF. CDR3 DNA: TGTGCCAGCAGCTTAGTAATTTTGACCGGGGAGCTGTTTTTT.

CDR3 bases: TGTGCCAGCAGTTTAGTGAGCACCATATATTTT. Amino acids: CASSLVSTIYF. The chain carries TRBV28 and TRBJ1-3; unclear D gene. V was cut by 2 bases and J by 9 bases, with 5 bases left in between. Germline CDR1 and CDR2: MDHEN and SYDVKM. The CDR3 runs 11 residues.

The CDR3: CASSIGTSGRYEQYF. The CDR3 nucleotides read TGTGCCAGTAGTATTGGGACTAGCGGGAGATACGAGCAGTACTTC. The chain combines TRBV19 with TRBJ2-7, with 14 bases matching TRBD2. Trimming took 3 bases from V and 4 from J; bases not matched to a gene: 2. Germline assignment: CDR1 LNHDA and CDR2 SQIVND (reference sequence). The CDR3 spans 15 residues.

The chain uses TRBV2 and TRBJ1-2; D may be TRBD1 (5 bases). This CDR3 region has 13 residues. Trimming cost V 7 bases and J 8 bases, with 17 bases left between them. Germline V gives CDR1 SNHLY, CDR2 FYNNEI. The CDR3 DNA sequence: TGTGCCAGCACCTCGGGGGGTAGTCTCGGCTACACCTTC. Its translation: CASTSGGSLGYTF.

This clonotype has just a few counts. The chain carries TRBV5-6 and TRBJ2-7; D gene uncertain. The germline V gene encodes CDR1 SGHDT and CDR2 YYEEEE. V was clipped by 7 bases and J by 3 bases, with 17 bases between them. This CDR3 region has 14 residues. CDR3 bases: TGTGCCAGCGGCACTACGCACCAAGGCTACGAGCAGTACTTC. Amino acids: CASGTTHQGYEQYF.